These 10 T cell receptor beta chains were all obtained from the same sample, sequenced in a study of shared clonotypes between healthy human individuals. Profiling relied on immunoSEQ multiplex PCR, and the TCRdb table lists in-frame clones only, not all of them. The data contain 1.5 million to 1.9 million clones, nearly 99% of them singletons. Sequences were obtained from naive CD4+ T cells sorted from blood. This sample's subset: CD45RA+ positively selected. The receptor set was obtained from a man aged 25-40 years in good health.

V is TRBV19 and J is TRBJ1-4; D not certain. The CDR3 is 14 amino acids. Trimming removed 8 bases from V and 8 bases from J, with 18 bases in between. Germline lookup yields CDR1 LNHDA and CDR2 SQIVND (reference sequence). This CDR3 reads CASREPKSGEKLFF. In DNA form, the CDR3 reads TGTGCCAGTCGGGAACCGAAGAGTGGGGAAAAACTGTTTTTT.

This clone was seen once. The chain couples TRBV19 to TRBJ1-4; 8 bases fit TRBD1. The trim removed 8 bases at V and 14 bases at J, leaving 19 bases unmatched. Germline V gene sequence: CDR1 LNHDA, CDR2 SQIVND (reference sequence). This CDR3 region has 15 residues. CDR3 in amino acids: CASRIRTGTLLRLFF. The CDR3 nucleotides are TGTGCCAGTCGGATCCGGACAGGGACCCTTTTAAGGCTGTTTTTT.

The genes are TRBV10-1 and TRBJ2-1; the match to TRBD2 covers 9 bases. Germline CDR1 WNHNN, CDR2 SYGVQD (reference sequence). This CDR3 comprises 16 residues. V shed 6 bases and J 6 bases; nucleotides not matched to a gene: 12. The CDR3, as DNA: TGCGCCAGCAGCTTATTAGCGGGAGATGGTGGCAATGAGCAGTTCTTC. Its protein product is CASSLLAGDGGNEQFF.

The rearrangement joins TRBV7-2 to TRBJ2-1; D is ambiguous. The CDR3 sequence is 14 residues long. The germline V gene encodes CDR1 SGHTA and CDR2 FQGNSA. The V end was cut by 5 bases, the J end by 5 bases, with 13 bases between. The CDR3 is CASSPRNSHNEQFF. The CDR3 nucleotides are TGTGCCAGCAGCCCCCGGAATTCTCACAATGAGCAGTTCTTC.

This chain connects TRBV5-1 to TRBJ1-1; D is uncertain. V was cut by 4 bases and J by 0 bases, with 10 bases left in between. The length of the CDR3 is 14 residues. Germline assignment: CDR1 SGHRS and CDR2 YFSETQ. The CDR3 DNA is TGCGCCAGCAGCGGATCCGGGATGAACACTGAAGCTTTCTTT. Amino acid sequence: CASSGSGMNTEAFF.

V and J are TRBV4-1 and TRBJ2-7; D is unclear. The CDR3 has 15 amino acids. Germline-derived CDR1 and CDR2 are MGHRA and YSYEKL. The germline V and J ends were trimmed by 4 bases and 6 bases, with 19 bases remaining between them. The CDR3 sequence: CASSLTPPRVFEQYF. The CDR3 DNA is TGCGCCAGCAGCCTAACCCCGCCCCGGGTTTTCGAGCAGTACTTC.

The gene calls are TRBV6-5 and TRBJ1-4; D gene uncertain. Trimming took 6 bases from V and 7 from J, leaving 6 bases between them. The CDR3 runs 11 residues. CDR1 is MNHEY and CDR2 is SVGAGI in the germline V gene. The CDR3 here is CASRLGEKLFF. CDR3 nucleotides: TGTGCCAGCAGGCTGGGTGAAAAACTGTTTTTT.

This chain uses TRBV7-9 with TRBJ1-1; TRBD1 might be the D (6 bases). The V gene's germline CDR1 is SEHNR and CDR2 FQNEAQ (reference sequence). This CDR3 contains 14 residues. Trimming shortened V by 5 bases and J by 1 base, and 11 bases separated the two germline ends. CDR3 sequence (DNA): TGTGCCAGCAGCATAGGAGGGGGGAACACTGAAGCTTTCTTT. Its translation is CASSIGGGNTEAFF.

The chain uses TRBV11-2 and TRBJ2-7; 10 bases match TRBD2. The CDR3 spans 16 residues. The germline gives CDR1 SGHAT, CDR2 FQNNGV. V was clipped by 3 bases and J by 3 bases; unmatched bases: 8. In nucleotides, the CDR3 is TGTGCCAGCAGCTTGCTCTCAACTAGCGGGGTCTACGAGCAGTACTTC. Its protein product is CASSLLSTSGVYEQYF.

V is TRBV18 and J is TRBJ2-3; D is ambiguous. Germline CDR1 KGHSH, CDR2 LQKENI. The CDR3 loop spans 16 amino acids. Trimming shortened V by 1 base and J by 2 bases, and 13 bases separated the two germline ends. The DNA of the CDR3 is TGTGCCAGCTCACCACTCCCGGGCGACGTCACAGATACGCAGTATTTT. Its protein product is CASSPLPGDVTDTQYF.